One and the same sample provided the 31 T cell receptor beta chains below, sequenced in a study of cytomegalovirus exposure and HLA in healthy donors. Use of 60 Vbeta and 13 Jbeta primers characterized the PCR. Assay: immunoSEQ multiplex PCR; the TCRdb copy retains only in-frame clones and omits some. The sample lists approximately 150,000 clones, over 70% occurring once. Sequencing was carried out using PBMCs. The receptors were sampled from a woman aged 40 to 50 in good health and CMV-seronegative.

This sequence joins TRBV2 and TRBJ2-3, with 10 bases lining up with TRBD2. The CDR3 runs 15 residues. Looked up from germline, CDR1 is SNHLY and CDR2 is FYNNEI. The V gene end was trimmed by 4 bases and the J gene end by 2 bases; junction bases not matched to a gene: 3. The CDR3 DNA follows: TGTGCCAGCAGTGCGACTAGCGGGTACACAGATACGCAGTATTTT. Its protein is CASSATSGYTDTQYF.

CDR3 region: CASSLGLQETQYF. The DNA of the CDR3 is TGTGCCAGCAGCTTAGGTCTACAAGAGACCCAGTACTTC. The V gene is TRBV11-2, the J gene TRBJ2-5; D gene uncertain. The CDR3 is 13 residues long. In germline, CDR1 is SGHAT, CDR2 FQNNGV. V lost 1 base, J lost 2 bases, and 5 bases lay in between.

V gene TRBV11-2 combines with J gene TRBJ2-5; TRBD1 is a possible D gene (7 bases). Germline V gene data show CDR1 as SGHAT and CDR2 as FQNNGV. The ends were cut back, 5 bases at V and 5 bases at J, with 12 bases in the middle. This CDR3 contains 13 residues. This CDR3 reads CASSPGGRETQYF. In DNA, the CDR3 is TGTGCCAGCAGCCCAGGGGGGCGGGAGACCCAGTACTTC.

The CDR3, as DNA: TGTGCCAGCAGCTTAGAGGGCAGGGTGGCTCAGCCCCAGCATTTT. Translating gives CASSLEGRVAQPQHF. The chain uses TRBV7-2 and TRBJ1-5, with a tentative D call TRBD1 (5 bases). V was pared by 1 base and J by 6 bases, with 13 bases between. The CDR3 is 15 amino acids. Germline loops: CDR1 SGHTA, CDR2 FQGNSA. Full variable domain (missing parts from reference TRBV7-2 and TRBJ1-5): GAGVSQSPSNKVTEKGKDVELRCDPISGHTALYWYRQSLGQGLEFLIYFQGNSAPDKSGLPSDRFSAERTGGSVSTLTIQRTQQEDSAVYLCASSLEGRVAQPQHFGDGTRLSIL.

The CDR3 sequence is CASSLYRGGDYGYTF. The CDR3 DNA reads TGTGCCAGCAGTTTATACAGGGGCGGGGACTATGGCTACACCTTC. The chain couples TRBV6-6 to TRBJ1-2, with 7 bases fitting TRBD1. Losses at the gene ends were 4 bases for V and 3 bases for J; bases not matched to a gene: 8. The CDR3 has 15 residues. Germline V lookup: CDR1 MNHNY, CDR2 SVGAGI (reference sequence).

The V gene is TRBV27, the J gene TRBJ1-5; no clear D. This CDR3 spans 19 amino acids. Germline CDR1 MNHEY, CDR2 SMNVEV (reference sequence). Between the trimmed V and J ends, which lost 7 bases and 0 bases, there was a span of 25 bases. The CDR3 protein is CASTLPEGKPYYSNQPQHF. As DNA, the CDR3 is TGTGCCAGCACCCTACCGGAGGGCAAACCGTATTATAGCAATCAGCCCCAGCATTTT.

CDR3 residues: CSVDRGTGRASDTQYF. The CDR3 DNA follows: TGCAGCGTTGATAGGGGGACAGGGAGGGCCTCAGATACGCAGTATTTT. The rearrangement uses TRBV29-1 and TRBJ2-3, with 9 bases aligning to TRBD1. The germline CDR1 and CDR2 sequences are SQVTM and ANQGSEA. V was pared by 3 bases and J by 4 bases, with 11 bases of the junction left unmatched. This CDR3 comprises 16 residues.

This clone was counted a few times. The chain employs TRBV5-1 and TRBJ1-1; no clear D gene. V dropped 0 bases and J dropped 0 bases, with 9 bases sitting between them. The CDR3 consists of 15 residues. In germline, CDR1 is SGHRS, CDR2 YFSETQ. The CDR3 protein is CASSLVYTLNTEAFF. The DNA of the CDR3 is TGCGCCAGCAGCTTGGTGTACACCTTGAACACTGAAGCTTTCTTT.

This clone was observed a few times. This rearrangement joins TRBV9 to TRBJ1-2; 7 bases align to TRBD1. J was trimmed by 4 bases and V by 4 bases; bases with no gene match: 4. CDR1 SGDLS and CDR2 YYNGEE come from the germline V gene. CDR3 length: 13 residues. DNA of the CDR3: TGTGCCAGCAGCCCGGGACAGCTCTATGGCTACACCTTC. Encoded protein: CASSPGQLYGYTF.

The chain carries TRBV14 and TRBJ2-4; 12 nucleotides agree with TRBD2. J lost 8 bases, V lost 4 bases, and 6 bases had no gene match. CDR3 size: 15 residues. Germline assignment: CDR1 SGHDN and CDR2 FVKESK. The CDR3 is CASSLTSGGLDIQYF. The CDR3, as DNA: TGTGCCAGCAGCCTGACTAGCGGGGGACTTGACATTCAGTACTTC.

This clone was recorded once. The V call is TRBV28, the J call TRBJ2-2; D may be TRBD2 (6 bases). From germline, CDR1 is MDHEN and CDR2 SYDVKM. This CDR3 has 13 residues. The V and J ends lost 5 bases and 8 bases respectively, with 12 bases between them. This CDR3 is CASSPSGEGELFF. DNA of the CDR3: TGTGCCAGCAGTCCCTCGGGGGAGGGGGAGCTGTTTTTT.

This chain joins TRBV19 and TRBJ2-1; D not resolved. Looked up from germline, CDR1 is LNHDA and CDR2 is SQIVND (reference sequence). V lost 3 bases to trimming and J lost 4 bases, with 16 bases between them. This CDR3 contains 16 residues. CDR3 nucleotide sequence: TGTGCCAGTAGTATCCCCCCGCCGAATCGGTACAATGAGCAGTTCTTC. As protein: CASSIPPPNRYNEQFF.

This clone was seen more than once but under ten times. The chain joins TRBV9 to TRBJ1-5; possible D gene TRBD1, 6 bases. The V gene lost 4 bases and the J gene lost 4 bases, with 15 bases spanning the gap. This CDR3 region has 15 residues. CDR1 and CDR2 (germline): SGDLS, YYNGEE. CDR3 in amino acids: CASSPTGHLNQPQHF. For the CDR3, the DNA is TGTGCCAGCAGCCCGACAGGACACCTAAATCAGCCCCAGCATTTT.

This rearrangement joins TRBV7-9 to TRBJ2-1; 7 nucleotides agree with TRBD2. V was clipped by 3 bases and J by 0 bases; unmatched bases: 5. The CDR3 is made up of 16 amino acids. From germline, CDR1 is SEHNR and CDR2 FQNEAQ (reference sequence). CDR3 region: CASSFLGRTSYNEQFF. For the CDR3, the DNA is TGTGCCAGCAGCTTTCTCGGGAGGACCTCCTACAATGAGCAGTTCTTC. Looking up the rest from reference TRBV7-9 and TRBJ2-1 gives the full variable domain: DTGVSQNPRHKITKRGQNVTFRCDPISEHNRLYWYRQTLGQGPEFLTYFQNEAQLEKSRLLSDRFSAERPKGSFSTLEIQRTEQGDSAMYLCASSFLGRTSYNEQFFGPGTRLTVL.

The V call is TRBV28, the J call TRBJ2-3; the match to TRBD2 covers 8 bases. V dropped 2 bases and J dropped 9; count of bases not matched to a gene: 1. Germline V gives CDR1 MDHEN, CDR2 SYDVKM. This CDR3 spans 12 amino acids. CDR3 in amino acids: CASSLIAGTQYF. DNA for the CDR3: TGTGCCAGCAGTTTAATAGCGGGGACGCAGTATTTT.

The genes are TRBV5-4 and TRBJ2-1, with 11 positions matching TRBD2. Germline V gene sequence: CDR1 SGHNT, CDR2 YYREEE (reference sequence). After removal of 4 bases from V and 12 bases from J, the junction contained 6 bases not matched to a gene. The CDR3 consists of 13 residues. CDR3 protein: CASSQTSGARQFF. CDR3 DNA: TGTGCCAGCAGCCAGACTAGCGGGGCCCGGCAGTTCTTC.

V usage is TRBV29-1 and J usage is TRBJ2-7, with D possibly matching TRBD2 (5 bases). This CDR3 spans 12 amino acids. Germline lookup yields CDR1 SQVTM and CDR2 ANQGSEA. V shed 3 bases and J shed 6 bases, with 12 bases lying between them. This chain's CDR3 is CSVEGQEAEQYF. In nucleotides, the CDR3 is TGCAGCGTTGAGGGTCAGGAGGCCGAGCAGTACTTC.

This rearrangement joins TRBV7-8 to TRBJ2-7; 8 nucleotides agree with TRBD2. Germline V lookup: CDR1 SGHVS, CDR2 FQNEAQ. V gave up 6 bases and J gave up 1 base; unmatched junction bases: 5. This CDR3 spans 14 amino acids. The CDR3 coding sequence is TGTGCCAGCAGGATAGCGGGGCGTTCCTACGAGCAGTACTTC. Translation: CASRIAGRSYEQYF.

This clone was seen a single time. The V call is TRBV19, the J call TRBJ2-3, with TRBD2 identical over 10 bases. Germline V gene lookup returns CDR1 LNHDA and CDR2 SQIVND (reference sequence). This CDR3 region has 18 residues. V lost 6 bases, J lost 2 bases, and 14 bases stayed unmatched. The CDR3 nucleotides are TGTGCCAGTAGGCCCTTGTCAGTAGCGGGAGGTGCCACAGATACGCAGTATTTT. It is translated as CASRPLSVAGGATDTQYF.

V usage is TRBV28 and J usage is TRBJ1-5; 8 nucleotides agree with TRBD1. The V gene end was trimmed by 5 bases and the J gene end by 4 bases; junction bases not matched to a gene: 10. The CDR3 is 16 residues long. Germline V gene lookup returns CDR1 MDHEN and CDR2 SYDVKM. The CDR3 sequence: CASSTKIGQGNQPQHF. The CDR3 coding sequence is TGTGCCAGCAGTACCAAGATAGGACAGGGAAATCAGCCCCAGCATTTT.

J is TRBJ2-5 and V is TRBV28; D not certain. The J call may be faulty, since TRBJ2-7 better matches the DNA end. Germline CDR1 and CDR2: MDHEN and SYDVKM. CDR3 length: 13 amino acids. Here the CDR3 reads CASSFGSSYEQYF. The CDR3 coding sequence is TGTGCCAGCAGCTTTGGTAGTTCCTACGAGCAGTACTTC.

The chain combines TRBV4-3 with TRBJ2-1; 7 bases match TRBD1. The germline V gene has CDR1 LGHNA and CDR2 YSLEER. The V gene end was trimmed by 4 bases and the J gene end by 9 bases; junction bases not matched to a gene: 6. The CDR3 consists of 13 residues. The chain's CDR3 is CASSPRQGPEQFF. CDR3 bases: TGCGCCAGCAGCCCCAGACAGGGACCTGAGCAGTTCTTC.

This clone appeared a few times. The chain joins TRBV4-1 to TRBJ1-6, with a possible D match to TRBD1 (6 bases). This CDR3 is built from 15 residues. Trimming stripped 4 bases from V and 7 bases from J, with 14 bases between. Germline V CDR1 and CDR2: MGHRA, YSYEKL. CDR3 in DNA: TGCGCCAGCAGCCCCGGACAGCGAATCAATTCACCCCTCCACTTT. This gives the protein CASSPGQRINSPLHF.

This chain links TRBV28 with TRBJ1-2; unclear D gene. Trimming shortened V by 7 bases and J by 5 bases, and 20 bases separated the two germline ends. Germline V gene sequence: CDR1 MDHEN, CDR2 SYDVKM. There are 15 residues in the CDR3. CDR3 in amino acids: CASTQTEALGYGYTF. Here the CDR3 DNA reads TGTGCCAGCACCCAAACCGAGGCACTTGGGTATGGCTACACCTTC.

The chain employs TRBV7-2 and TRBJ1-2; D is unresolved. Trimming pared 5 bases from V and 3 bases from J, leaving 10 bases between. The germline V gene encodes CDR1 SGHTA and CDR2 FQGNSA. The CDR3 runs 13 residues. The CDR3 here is CASSLTLDYGYTF. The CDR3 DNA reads TGTGCCAGCAGCCTGACACTGGACTATGGCTACACCTTC.

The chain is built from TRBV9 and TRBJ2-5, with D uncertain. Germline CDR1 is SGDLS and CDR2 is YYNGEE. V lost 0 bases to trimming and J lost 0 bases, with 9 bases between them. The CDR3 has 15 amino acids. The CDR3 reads CASSVGAANQETQYF. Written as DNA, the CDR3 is TGTGCCAGCAGCGTAGGGGCAGCAAACCAAGAGACCCAGTACTTC.

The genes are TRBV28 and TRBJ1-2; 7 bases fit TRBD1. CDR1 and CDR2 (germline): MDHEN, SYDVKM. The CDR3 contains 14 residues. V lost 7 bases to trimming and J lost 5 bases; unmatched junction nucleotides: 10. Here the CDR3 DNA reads TGTGCCAGCACCCTTGGGACAGCTCCATATGGCTACACCTTC. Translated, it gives CASTLGTAPYGYTF.

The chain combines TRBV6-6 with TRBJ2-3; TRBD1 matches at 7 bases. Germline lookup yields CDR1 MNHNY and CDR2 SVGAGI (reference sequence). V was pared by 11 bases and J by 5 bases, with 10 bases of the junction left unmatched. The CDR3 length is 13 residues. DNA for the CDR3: TGTGCCGGGCAAGACAGGGTCCGAGATACGCAGTATTTT. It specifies CAGQDRVRDTQYF.

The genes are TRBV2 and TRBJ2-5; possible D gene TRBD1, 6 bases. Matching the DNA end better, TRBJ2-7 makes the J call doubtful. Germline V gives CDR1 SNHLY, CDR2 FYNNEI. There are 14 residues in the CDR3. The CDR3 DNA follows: TGTGCCAGCAGTGTTGACAGGAGCTCCTACGAGCAGTACTTC. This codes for CASSVDRSSYEQYF.

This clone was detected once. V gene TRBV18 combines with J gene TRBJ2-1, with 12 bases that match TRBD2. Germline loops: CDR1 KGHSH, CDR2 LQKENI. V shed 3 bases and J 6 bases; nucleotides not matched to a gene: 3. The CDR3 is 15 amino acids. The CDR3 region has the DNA TGTGCCAGCTCACCCCTAGCGGGAGGGACCAATGAGCAGTTCTTC. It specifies CASSPLAGGTNEQFF.

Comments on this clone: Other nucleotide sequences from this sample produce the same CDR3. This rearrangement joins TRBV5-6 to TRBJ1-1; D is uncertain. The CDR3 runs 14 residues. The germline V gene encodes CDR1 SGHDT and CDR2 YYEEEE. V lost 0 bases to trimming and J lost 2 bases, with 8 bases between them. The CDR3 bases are TGTGCCAGCAGCTTGGTAGGCGGAAACACTGAAGCTTTCTTT. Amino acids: CASSLVGGNTEAFF.